This T cell receptor beta chain was observed in a study of T-cell memory formation after mild COVID-19. About the study: TCR clusters were mostly donor specific.

Comment on this clonotype: No antigen is known for it.

TCR alpha and TCR beta cDNA libraries carrying sample barcodes and UMIs were produced by 5'RACE using constant-segment primers. TCRdb itself ran the 5' RACE reads through MiXCR, one entry per CDR3 protein. Among fewer than 700,000 distinct CDR3 sequences, about 20% were seen once, and the ten largest hold approximately 8%. Notes on the study in general: Several responding clones turned up in pre-infection memory, indicating that cross-reactive memory may have taken part. Clones shrinking from day 15 to 85 showed even CD4/CD8 mixes; later expanders tilted CD4+.

Germline CDR1 SGHTA, CDR2 FQGTGA. Trimming shortened V by 1 base and J by 2 bases, and 5 bases separated the two germline ends. This CDR3 has 13 amino acids. The TCR was taken from an adult woman who had mild COVID-19 (a few samples of this study predate the infection). Cell type and time point are not known. Input material: PBMCs or a T cell subset sorted from them (not recorded which). The chain uses TRBV7-3 and TRBJ1-1; D gene uncertain. The CDR3 spells CASSLKSNTEAFF. The CDR3, as DNA: TGTGCCAGCAGCTTAAAGTCAAACACTGAAGCTTTCTTT.